This T cell receptor (beta chain) was captured by sequencing in a study of cytomegalovirus exposure and HLA in healthy donors. Notes on the study in general: According to the study, 160 or so TCR beta chains were cytomegalovirus-associated. An Asian-associated ancestry cluster reportedly showed fewer N-insertions than the approximately 600-donor mean in a later analysis.

Comments on this clone: No antigen is known for it.

CDR3 length: 12 amino acids. The J segment lost 6 bases and the V segment lost 10 bases, leaving 6 bases of the junction unmatched. The germline gives CDR1 SNHLY, CDR2 FYNNEI. The PCR made use of 60 Vbeta and 13 Jbeta primers. The assay was immunoSEQ multiplex PCR, and TCRdb's table has in-frame clones only and misses some. The sample consists of 200,000 to 250,000 clones, roughly 90% of them appearing once. The TCR comes from a woman in her late teens or twenties in good health and CMV-seronegative. The chain is built from TRBV2 and TRBJ2-7; 10 bases are shared with TRBD1. Sequencing used PBMCs. The CDR3 here is CATRQGAAEQYF. The CDR3 DNA is TGTGCCACACGACAGGGGGCGGCCGAGCAGTACTTC.